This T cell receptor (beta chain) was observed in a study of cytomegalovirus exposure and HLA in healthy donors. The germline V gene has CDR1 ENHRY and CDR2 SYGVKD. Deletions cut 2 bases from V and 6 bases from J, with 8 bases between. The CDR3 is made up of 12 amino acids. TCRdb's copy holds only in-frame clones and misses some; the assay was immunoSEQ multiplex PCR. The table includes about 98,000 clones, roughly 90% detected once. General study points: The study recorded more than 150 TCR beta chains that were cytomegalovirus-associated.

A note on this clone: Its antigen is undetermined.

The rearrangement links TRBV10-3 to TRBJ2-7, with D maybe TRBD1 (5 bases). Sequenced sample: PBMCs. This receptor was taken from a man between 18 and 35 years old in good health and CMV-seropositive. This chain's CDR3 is CAISERQSEQYF. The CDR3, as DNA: TGTGCCATCAGTGAGCGACAGAGCGAGCAGTACTTC.